This T cell receptor beta chain was sequenced during a study of cytomegalovirus exposure and HLA in healthy donors. Data came from immunoSEQ multiplex PCR; TCRdb stores just in-frame clones and leaves some out. The sample carries more than 60,000 clones, about 89% recorded once. This CDR3 has 17 amino acids. The V and J ends lost 0 bases and 9 bases, in that order; junction bases with no gene match: 13. Germline V lookup: CDR1 LGHNT, CDR2 FRNRAP. This clone was seen a single time. Material for sequencing was PBMCs. The receptor comes from a woman between 18 and 30 years old in good health and CMV-seronegative. The V gene is TRBV12-5, the J gene TRBJ2-3; 9 bases fit TRBD2. This chain's CDR3 is CASGLVTTSGDGNTQYF. CDR3 DNA sequence: TGTGCTAGTGGTTTGGTAACGACTAGCGGAGACGGGAACACGCAGTATTTT.